These 24 T cell receptor beta chains were sequenced from one sample in a study of T cell repertoires in cytomegalovirus infection (dated by TCRdb to between 2019 and 2020). The instrument was an Illumina HiSeq 1500. TCRdb applied fastp at Q25 and MiXCR to the public reads, then kept only in-frame beta chains. Duplicate CDR3 protein sequences are folded into a single record with the most common DNA and genes. Here the sample has about 360,000 distinct CDR3 sequences; roughly 18% occur a single time. The biggest ten clones account for 8.7% of the sample. Material: PBMCs. The receptors derive from a human donor in good health (CMV status not recorded). Some clones in this sample may be carry-over from other donors' samples.

The gene calls are TRBV2 and TRBJ1-1, with D perhaps matching TRBD1 (5 bases). Germline CDR1 and CDR2: SNHLY and FYNNEI. This CDR3 comprises 12 residues. The V gene lost 8 bases and the J gene lost 6 bases, with 13 bases spanning the gap. The CDR3 reads CASPPRGAEAFF. The DNA of the CDR3 is TGTGCCAGCCCTCCCCGAGGGGCTGAAGCTTTCTTT.

As to this clonotype: Since a much larger clone is just one base distant, this may be a read error. The chain carries TRBV6-1 and TRBJ1-5, with a possible D match to TRBD1 (5 bases). The CDR3 has 14 residues. CDR1 is MNHNS, CDR2 SASEGT, per germline. The V end lost 7 bases, the J end lost 6 bases, and 16 bases lay between the germline ends. The CDR3 bases are TGTGCCAGCACCTCCGGGGGTGAGAGTCAGCCCCAGCATTTT. It specifies CASTSGGESQPQHF.

In DNA form, the CDR3 reads TGTGCCAGCAGTTTAACCGGGGACCCCTACGAGCAGTACTTC. Its translation: CASSLTGDPYEQYF. The chain uses TRBV28 and TRBJ2-7; tentatively, D is TRBD1 or TRBD2 (5 bases each). Between the trimmed V and J ends, which lost 2 bases and 2 bases, there was a span of 10 bases. The CDR3 totals 14 residues. Germline values: CDR1 MDHEN, CDR2 SYDVKM. Full variable domain (missing parts from reference TRBV28 and TRBJ2-7): DVKVTQSSRYLVKRTGEKVFLECVQDMDHENMFWYRQDPGLGLRLIYFSYDVKMKEKGDIPEGYSVSREKKERFSLILESASTNQTSMYLCASSLTGDPYEQYFGPGTRLTVT.

This clonotype was found many times. The CDR3 DNA follows: TGTGCCAGCAGTTCACCGACAGCGACTGAAGCTTTCTTT. Protein product: CASSSPTATEAFF. This sequence joins TRBV12-3 or TRBV12-4 and TRBJ1-1, with D possibly TRBD1 on 5 matching bases. V lost 4 bases to trimming and J lost 5 bases, with 11 bases between them. CDR3 length equals 13 residues.

The rearrangement joins TRBV4-1 to TRBJ2-7, with 7 bases that match TRBD1. J lost 3 bases, V lost 1 base, and 6 bases had no gene match. The CDR3 runs 15 residues. The germline V gene has CDR1 MGHRA and CDR2 YSYEKL. The CDR3 is CASSQAGQILYEQYF. Here the CDR3 DNA reads TGCGCCAGCAGCCAAGCGGGACAGATACTCTACGAGCAGTACTTC.

The chain uses TRBV12-3 or TRBV12-4 and TRBJ1-6; D is unresolved. This CDR3 has 12 residues. The germline V and J ends were trimmed by 3 bases and 5 bases, with 2 bases remaining between them. In nucleotides, the CDR3 is TGTGCCAGCAGTTTGAATAATTCACCCCTCCACTTT. It is translated as CASSLNNSPLHF.

This clonotype was detected only a few times. The V and J genes are TRBV7-6 and TRBJ2-3; no clear D gene. This CDR3 is built from 13 residues. Trimming left V 5 bases short and J 3 bases short, with 9 bases between. Germline V gives CDR1 SGHVS, CDR2 FNYEAQ. The CDR3 protein is CASSIFRTDTQYF. The CDR3 DNA reads TGTGCCAGCAGCATATTCCGTACAGATACGCAGTATTTT.

The chain combines TRBV24-1 with TRBJ2-3; TRBD2 is a possible D gene (6 bases). V was shortened by 3 bases and J by 4 bases, with 7 bases between the two germline ends. This CDR3 comprises 13 residues. The germline V gene has CDR1 KGHDR and CDR2 SFDVKD. The CDR3 bases are TGTGCCACCAGTGATCCGGGGGCAGATACGCAGTATTTT. Encoded protein: CATSDPGADTQYF.

The chain has TRBV6-6 and TRBJ2-5; the match to TRBD2 covers 9 bases. The ends lost 6 bases at V and 3 bases at J; junction bases unmatched: 11. This CDR3 spans 16 amino acids. The germline V gene encodes CDR1 MNHNY and CDR2 SVGAGI (reference sequence). The CDR3 coding sequence is TGTGCCAGCAGGGCGGACAGCGGGAGGCTTGAAGAGACCCAGTACTTC. Its protein is CASRADSGRLEETQYF.

This chain joins TRBV7-9 and TRBJ2-1, with TRBD1 identical over 7 bases. V was clipped by 5 bases and J by 8 bases; unmatched bases: 12. Looked up from germline, CDR1 is SEHNR and CDR2 is FQNEAQ (reference sequence). The CDR3 has 15 amino acids. The CDR3 protein is CASSRGWGTVDEQFF. The CDR3 DNA is TGTGCCAGCAGCCGTGGTTGGGGGACAGTCGATGAGCAGTTCTTC. Supplemented by reference TRBV7-9 and TRBJ2-1, the full variable domain reads DTGVSQNPRHKITKRGQNVTFRCDPISEHNRLYWYRQTLGQGPEFLTYFQNEAQLEKSRLLSDRFSAERPKGSFSTLEIQRTEQGDSAMYLCASSRGWGTVDEQFFGPGTRLTVL.

The V call is TRBV11-2, the J call TRBJ2-5; perhaps TRBD2 as D (6 bases). Trimming took 7 bases from V and 2 from J, leaving 20 bases between them. This CDR3 contains 16 residues. CDR1 and CDR2 from the germline V gene are SGHAT and FQNNGV. As DNA, the CDR3 is TGTGCCAGCAACAAAAGGGGATGGGAGGTTCAAGAGACCCAGTACTTC. Its protein product is CASNKRGWEVQETQYF.

V gene TRBV11-2 combines with J gene TRBJ2-1; TRBD2 agrees at 7 bases. CDR3 length: 14 residues. Trimming removed 0 bases from V and 15 bases from J; junction bases left unmatched: 11. Germline lookup yields CDR1 SGHAT and CDR2 FQNNGV. Here the CDR3 DNA reads TGTGCCAGCAGCTTAGAGCTCGGCGGGAGCCCCGGGTTCTTC. This translates into CASSLELGGSPGFF. Combining the CDR3 with reference TRBV11-2 and TRBJ2-1 gives the whole variable domain EAGVAQSPRYKIIEKRQSVAFWCNPISGHATLYWYQQILGQGPKLLIQFQNNGVVDDSQLPKDRFSAERLKGVDSTLKIQPAKLEDSAVYLCASSLELGGSPGFFGPGTRLTVL.

The sample holds a few counts of this clonotype. The chain joins TRBV27 to TRBJ2-5; TRBD1 aligns across 9 bases. J lost 5 bases, V lost 8 bases, and 9 bases had no gene match. This CDR3 is 14 amino acids long. Germline CDR1 is MNHEY and CDR2 is SMNVEV (reference sequence). CDR3 region: CASGFGQGRETQYF. The CDR3 bases are TGTGCCAGCGGGTTCGGACAGGGGCGGGAGACCCAGTACTTC.

This clonotype showed up many times. The chain combines TRBV12-5 with TRBJ2-1; 9 bases are shared with TRBD1. Germline CDR1 reads LGHNT; CDR2 reads FRNRAP. This CDR3 spans 16 amino acids. Trimming took 1 base from V and 8 from J; bases not matched to a gene: 9. The CDR3 nucleotides are TGTGCTAGTGGTTTGGATTCGGGACAGGGAACCTATGAGCAGTTCTTC. This sequence encodes CASGLDSGQGTYEQFF.

The chain has TRBV12-5 and TRBJ2-1; D might be TRBD2 (5 bases). Trimming removed 2 bases from V and 7 bases from J, with 6 bases in between. The germline gives CDR1 LGHNT, CDR2 FRNRAP. This CDR3 spans 12 amino acids. CDR3 sequence (DNA): TGTGCTAGTGGTTTGACGGGAAATGAGCAGTTCTTC. Its protein is CASGLTGNEQFF.

This sequence joins TRBV7-8 and TRBJ2-2; tentative D call: TRBD1 (5 bases). The ends were cut back, 8 bases at V and 5 bases at J, with 15 bases in the middle. The germline CDR1 and CDR2 sequences are SGHVS and FQNEAQ. The CDR3 is 14 amino acids. Written as DNA, the CDR3 is TGTGCCAGCTATCAGGCAGGGTCGACCGGGGAGCTGTTTTTT. Protein product: CASYQAGSTGELFF.

The chain combines TRBV5-1 with TRBJ2-3; unclear D gene. Germline CDR1 is SGHRS and CDR2 is YFSETQ. The V end lost 1 base, the J end lost 0 bases, and 12 bases lay between the germline ends. The CDR3 is 16 amino acids. The CDR3 DNA reads as TGCGCCAGCAGCTTGATCCGTTCGACTAGCACAGATACGCAGTATTTT. It encodes CASSLIRSTSTDTQYF.

In its sample, this clonotype was seen many times. The chain links TRBV7-2 to TRBJ2-5; D uncertain. V gave up 1 base and J gave up 1 base, with 7 bases separating them. The CDR3 extends over 14 amino acids. CDR1 is SGHTA and CDR2 is FQGNSA in the germline V gene. CDR3 sequence reads: CASSLGTLQETQYF. The CDR3 DNA follows: TGTGCCAGCAGCTTAGGGACCCTCCAAGAGACCCAGTACTTC. Drawing the rest from reference TRBV7-2 and TRBJ2-5, the complete variable domain is GAGVSQSPSNKVTEKGKDVELRCDPISGHTALYWYRQSLGQGLEFLIYFQGNSAPDKSGLPSDRFSAERTGGSVSTLTIQRTQQEDSAVYLCASSLGTLQETQYFGPGTRLLVL.

This clonotype was seen many times. The rearrangement joins TRBV12-3 or TRBV12-4 to TRBJ2-1, with D possibly being TRBD2 (5 bases). The CDR3 extends over 14 amino acids. With 3 bases removed from V and 3 bases from J, the gap between germline ends came to 9 bases. The CDR3 sequence is CASSFLRGYNEQFF. The CDR3 region has the DNA TGTGCCAGCAGTTTTCTTCGGGGCTACAATGAGCAGTTCTTC.

This clonotype was found a few times. V usage is TRBV7-9 and J usage is TRBJ2-3; D remains ambiguous. The CDR3 has 12 residues. Trimming removed 5 bases from V and 6 bases from J, with 9 bases in between. Germline CDR1 reads SEHNR; CDR2 reads FQNEAQ (reference sequence). This CDR3 reads CASSEKEDTQYF. CDR3 nucleotides: TGTGCCAGCAGCGAGAAAGAGGATACGCAGTATTTT.

The gene calls are TRBV9 and TRBJ2-1; D may be TRBD2 (6 bases). The CDR3 consists of 15 residues. The germline V gene has CDR1 SGDLS and CDR2 YYNGEE. Trimming took off 0 bases at V and 9 bases at J, with 16 bases between the two ends. CDR3 protein: CASSVVGSGGGEQFF. The CDR3 bases are TGTGCCAGCAGCGTAGTGGGTAGCGGAGGCGGTGAGCAGTTCTTC.

In this sample, this clonotype turned up a few times. The J gene is TRBJ1-3, the V gene TRBV4-3, with 7 bases fitting TRBD1. J gave up 4 bases and V 0 bases, and 6 bases lay outside the gene matches. The CDR3 runs 16 residues. Germline CDR1 reads LGHNA; CDR2 reads YSLEER. DNA for the CDR3: TGCGCCAGCAGCCAAGATCGACGAGGGGGCGGAAACACCATATATTTT. It is translated as CASSQDRRGGGNTIYF.

V usage is TRBV2 and J usage is TRBJ1-5; D perhaps matches TRBD1 (6 bases). Germline V gene data show CDR1 as SNHLY and CDR2 as FYNNEI. The CDR3 is 15 amino acids. The V and J ends lost 6 bases and 0 bases respectively, with 12 bases between them. CDR3 DNA: TGTGCCAGCAGCATGGGGGCGGGTAGCAATCAGCCCCAGCATTTT. Residues: CASSMGAGSNQPQHF.

This clonotype was observed a few times. The chain carries TRBV12-3 or TRBV12-4 and TRBJ1-5; 7 nucleotides line up with TRBD1. The CDR3 contains 15 residues. The junction had 8 bases not matched to a gene; V was cut back by 2 bases and J by 7 bases. The DNA for the CDR3 is TGTGCCAGCAGTTTACAACAGGGGAGGTTACAGCCCCAGCATTTT. It translates to CASSLQQGRLQPQHF.